These T cell receptor beta chains were read from a single sample in a study of blood T cell repertoires in COVID-19. Assay used: immunoSEQ multiplex PCR; TCRdb lists only in-frame clones, some missing. The table includes some 230,000 clones, about 79% detected once. The specimen was PBMCs or T cells enriched from blood (not recorded which). Every receptor here comes from a woman in her forties with acute COVID-19. Each CDR3 is given without its conserved first and last residue. A D gene is named only where the DNA matches it firmly.

CDR3 protein	D gene	J gene	V gene
ASSPGVGVGNEQF	-	TRBJ2-1	TRBV11-2
ASSLYTSASTDTQY	TRBD2	TRBJ2-3	TRBV28
ASRLTSGPQETQY	TRBD2	TRBJ2-5	TRBV7-2
ATSDPGQGAAETQY	TRBD1	TRBJ2-5	TRBV24-1
ASSKRAEGGVYEQY	-	TRBJ2-7	TRBV21-1
ASSSPTGTGGGEQY	TRBD1	TRBJ2-7	TRBV6-5
ASSNGLGVAGDTDTQY	TRBD2	TRBJ2-3	TRBV6-2/TRBV6-3
ASNKGILGYGYT	-	TRBJ1-2	TRBV21-1
ASSSLRHLRVHSRSNQPQH	-	TRBJ1-5	TRBV28
ASSQDPGRGHGYT	-	TRBJ1-2	TRBV4-2
ASAWGGANSGNTIY	-	TRBJ1-3	TRBV4-1
ASSQDSGLAGGQY	TRBD2	TRBJ2-5	TRBV3-1/TRBV3-2
SVDRGVSGELF	TRBD1	TRBJ2-2	TRBV29-1
ASSVGVGGTNTGELF	-	TRBJ2-2	TRBV9
ASSRQANYGYT	-	TRBJ1-2	TRBV6-2/TRBV6-3
ASSVRGATNEKLF	-	TRBJ1-4	TRBV25-1
ASRGGDHQETQY	-	TRBJ2-5	TRBV5-1
ASSLTGFTEAF	TRBD1	TRBJ1-1	TRBV7-2
ASSYSGQGLEEQY	TRBD1	TRBJ2-7	TRBV6-5
AWKGRGTNEKLF	-	TRBJ1-4	TRBV30
ASFSGTGVTEAF	TRBD1	TRBJ1-1	TRBV18
ASSPGIAWY	-	TRBJ2-3	TRBV7-6
ASSLEKGLRNTEAF	-	TRBJ1-1	TRBV5-5
ASSESLATDTQY	-	TRBJ2-3	TRBV2
AWSVAGTLYEQY	-	TRBJ2-7	TRBV30
ASSYSTGGQETQY	TRBD2	TRBJ2-5	TRBV6-5
ASSRARGDGYT	-	TRBJ1-2	TRBV18
ASSEKDRGRGYT	TRBD1	TRBJ1-2	TRBV27
ASTAPLANEQF	-	TRBJ2-1	TRBV7-2
ASSSAGTGGFGYT	TRBD1	TRBJ1-2	TRBV7-2
ASSPFGDGYT	-	TRBJ1-2	TRBV6-5
ASSLYRNTEAF	-	TRBJ1-1	TRBV7-2
ASSLGFLSSTQETQY	-	TRBJ2-5	TRBV5-8
ASSSGPGGNTIY	-	TRBJ1-3	TRBV5-6
ASSLGGQFSGNTIY	-	TRBJ1-3	TRBV5-1
SVTRGGSNEKLF	-	TRBJ1-4	TRBV29-1
ASSLRGTRNEQF	-	TRBJ2-1	TRBV7-2
ASSLTGTHSTDTQY	-	TRBJ2-3	TRBV9
ASREEHGAYEQY	-	TRBJ2-7	TRBV2
ASSYLEGSGELF	-	TRBJ2-2	TRBV6-5
ASSWAGVASGELF	-	TRBJ2-2	TRBV6-5
ASSVGGNRNYGYT	-	TRBJ1-2	TRBV9
ASSYGQGAGQPQH	TRBD1	TRBJ1-5	TRBV6-6
ASSDRVTEAF	TRBD1	TRBJ1-1	TRBV12-3/TRBV12-4
ASSLARVGNTIY	-	TRBJ1-3	TRBV7-6